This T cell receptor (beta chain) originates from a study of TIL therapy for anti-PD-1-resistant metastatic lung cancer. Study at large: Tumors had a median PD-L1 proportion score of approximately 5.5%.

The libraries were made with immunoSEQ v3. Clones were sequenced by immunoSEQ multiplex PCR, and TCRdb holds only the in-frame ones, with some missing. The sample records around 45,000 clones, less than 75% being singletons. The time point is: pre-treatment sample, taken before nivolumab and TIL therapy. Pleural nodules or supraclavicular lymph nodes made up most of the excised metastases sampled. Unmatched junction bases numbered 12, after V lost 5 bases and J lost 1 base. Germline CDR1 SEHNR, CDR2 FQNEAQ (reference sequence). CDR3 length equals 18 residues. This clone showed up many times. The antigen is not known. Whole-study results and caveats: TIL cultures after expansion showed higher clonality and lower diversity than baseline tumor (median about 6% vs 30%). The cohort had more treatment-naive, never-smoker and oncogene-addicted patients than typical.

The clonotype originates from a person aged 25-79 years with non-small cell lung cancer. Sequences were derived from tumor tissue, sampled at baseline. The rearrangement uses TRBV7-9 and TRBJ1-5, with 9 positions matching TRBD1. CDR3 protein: CASSGGTGSLGSNQPQHF. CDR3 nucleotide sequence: TGTGCCAGCAGCGGTGGGACAGGGTCATTGGGGAGCAATCAGCCCCAGCATTTT. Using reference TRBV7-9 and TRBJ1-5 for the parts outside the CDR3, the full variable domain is DTGVSQNPRHKITKRGQNVTFRCDPISEHNRLYWYRQTLGQGPEFLTYFQNEAQLEKSRLLSDRFSAERPKGSFSTLEIQRTEQGDSAMYLCASSGGTGSLGSNQPQHFGDGTRLSIL.